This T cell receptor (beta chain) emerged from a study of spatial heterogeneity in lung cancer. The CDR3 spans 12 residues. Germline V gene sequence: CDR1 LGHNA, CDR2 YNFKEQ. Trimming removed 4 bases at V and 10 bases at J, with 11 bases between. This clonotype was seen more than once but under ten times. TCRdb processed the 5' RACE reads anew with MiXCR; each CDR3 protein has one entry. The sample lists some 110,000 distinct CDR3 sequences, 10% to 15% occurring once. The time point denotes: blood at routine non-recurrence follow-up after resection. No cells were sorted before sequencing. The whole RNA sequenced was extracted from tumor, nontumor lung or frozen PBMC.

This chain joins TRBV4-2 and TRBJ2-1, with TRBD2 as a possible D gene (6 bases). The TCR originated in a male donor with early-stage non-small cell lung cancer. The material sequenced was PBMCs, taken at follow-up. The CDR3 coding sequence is TGTGCCAGCAGCCCCGGAGGGGTGGAGCAGTTCTTC. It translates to CASSPGGVEQFF.